The source of this TCR beta chain is a study of T cell responses to AZD1222 COVID-19 vaccine. Overall study results and limits: Within unmutated variant regions lay the reported targets of nearly half of spike-specific TCRs. The study found vaccine-associated CD4 TCRs spanning spike, dominant at 160-218 and 743-854.

In germline, CDR1 is SGHRS, CDR2 YFSETQ. V shed 4 bases and J shed 0 bases, with 23 bases lying between them. The CDR3 extends over 19 amino acids. Comment on this clone: Its antigen is unknown.

Measured with immunoSEQ multiplex PCR; TCRdb has only the in-frame clones, and not every one. The sample holds roughly 150,000 clones; more than 75% are singletons and the top ten take about 3.1%. Specimen: peripheral blood, collected 28 days after the second AZD1222 dose. This TCR was recovered from an adult who received the AZD1222 COVID-19 vaccine. The chain joins TRBV5-1 to TRBJ1-5; weak D call: TRBD1 (5 bases). Here the CDR3 DNA reads TGCGCCAGCAGCGAAGGTTCGGGCCCCGGGGGAGGTAGCAATCAGCCCCAGCATTTT. It codes for CASSEGSGPGGGSNQPQHF.